The source of this T cell receptor beta chain is a study of T cell responses to AZD1222 COVID-19 vaccine. Findings and caveats of the study: Females outnumbered males among donors, who were mostly white British; clonal diversity was possibly underestimated. Vaccine-associated CD4 TCRs spanned spike, dominant at 160-218 and 743-854. Baseline seropositivity occurred in only a handful of AZD1222 recipients.

This clone was counted a single time. The antigen is not known. The CDR3 spans 15 residues. Germline V gives CDR1 SGHTA, CDR2 FQGNSA. J gave up 5 bases and V 5 bases, and 11 bases lay outside the gene matches. This table comes from immunoSEQ multiplex PCR, and its TCRdb copy is limited to in-frame clones, with some not included. The table shows roughly 200,000 clones, with roughly nine tenths occurring only once. This receptor was obtained from an adult who received the AZD1222 COVID-19 vaccine. The chain has TRBV7-2 and TRBJ2-7; 8 nucleotides agree with TRBD2. The source material was peripheral blood, sampled 28 days after the second AZD1222 dose. The CDR3 coding sequence is TGTGCCAGCAGCCTCAGGAGGACGGGGGGGAACGAGCAGTACTTC. This sequence encodes CASSLRRTGGNEQYF.